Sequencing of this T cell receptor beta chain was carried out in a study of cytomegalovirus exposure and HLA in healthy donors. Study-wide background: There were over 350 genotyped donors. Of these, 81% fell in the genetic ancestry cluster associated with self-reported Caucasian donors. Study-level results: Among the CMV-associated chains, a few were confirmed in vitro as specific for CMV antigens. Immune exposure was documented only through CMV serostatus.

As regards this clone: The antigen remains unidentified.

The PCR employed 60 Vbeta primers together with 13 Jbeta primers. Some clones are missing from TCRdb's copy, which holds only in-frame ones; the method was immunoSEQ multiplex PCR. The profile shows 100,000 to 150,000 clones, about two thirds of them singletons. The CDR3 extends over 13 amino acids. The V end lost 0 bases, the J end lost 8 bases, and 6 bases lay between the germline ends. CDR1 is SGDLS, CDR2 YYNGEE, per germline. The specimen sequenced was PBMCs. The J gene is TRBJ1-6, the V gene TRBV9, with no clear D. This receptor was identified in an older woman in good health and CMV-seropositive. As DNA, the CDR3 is TGTGCCAGCAGCGTAGGAAGCTATTCACCCCTCCACTTT. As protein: CASSVGSYSPLHF.